These 22 T cell receptor beta chains came from one sample sequenced in a study of blood T cells in healthy people across ages. Sample-barcoded 5' priming and a J-beta primer mix drove a second PCR of roughly 6 to 12 cycles. TCRdb re-called the 5' RACE reads through MiXCR, storing one row per CDR3 protein. The table lists 1.5 million to 2 million distinct CDR3 sequences, 49% of them singletons. The source material was blood. The receptors here all came from a woman aged 40 to 55 in good health.

V is TRBV4-3 and J is TRBJ1-2, with unresolved D. The length of the CDR3 is 13 residues. V lost 0 bases and J lost 8, with 10 bases in between. Looked up from germline, CDR1 is LGHNA and CDR2 is YSLEER. CDR3 DNA: TGCGCCAGCAGCCAAGATCCCGGGTCGGGCTACACCTTC. It translates to CASSQDPGSGYTF.

The chain links TRBV20-1 to TRBJ2-7; TRBD2 might be the D (6 bases). The J call is in doubt because the DNA end fits TRBJ2-5 better. Germline loops: CDR1 DFQATT, CDR2 SNEGSKA (reference sequence). The CDR3 spans 13 residues. This CDR3 is CSARRGPMETQYF. CDR3 in DNA: TGCAGTGCTAGGCGGGGCCCCATGGAGACCCAGTACTTC.

The V and J genes are TRBV20-1 and TRBJ2-7; 7 nucleotides line up with TRBD1. The CDR3 runs 14 residues. Germline V gene data show CDR1 as DFQATT and CDR2 as SNEGSKA (reference sequence). Trimming cost V 3 bases and J 7 bases; bases outside gene matches: 12. CDR3 sequence reads: CSASKGGSSLEQYF. DNA for the CDR3: TGCAGTGCTAGCAAAGGGGGCTCCTCGTTGGAGCAGTACTTC.

V is TRBV27 and J is TRBJ1-5; D unclear. The CDR3 spans 15 residues. The germline V and J ends were trimmed by 7 bases and 1 base, with 14 bases remaining between them. From germline, CDR1 is MNHEY and CDR2 SMNVEV (reference sequence). The CDR3, as DNA: TGTGCCAGCAAACAGCTCCCGCAGAGCAATCAGCCCCAGCATTTT. Protein product: CASKQLPQSNQPQHF.

This sequence joins TRBV18 and TRBJ1-6; D might be TRBD1 (5 bases). Per the germline V gene, CDR1 is KGHSH and CDR2 is LQKENI. The CDR3 sequence is 16 residues long. V gave up 0 bases and J gave up 11 bases, with 17 bases separating them. Written as DNA, the CDR3 is TGTGCCAGCTCACCACCCTTAAGTGGGGGAACGGCACCCCTCCACTTT. Its protein product is CASSPPLSGGTAPLHF.

This chain uses TRBV6-6 with TRBJ1-2, with TRBD1 matching 7 bases. Germline trimming cut 8 bases from V and 5 bases from J; bases unmatched to any gene: 11. Germline V CDR1 and CDR2: MNHNY, SVGAGI (reference sequence). This CDR3 comprises 14 residues. The CDR3 nucleotides read TGTGCCAGCCTTCTCCTGGGACAGAAATATGGCTACACCTTC. Its protein product is CASLLLGQKYGYTF.

The chain uses TRBV7-7 and TRBJ2-1, with a tentative D call TRBD1 (7 bases). Germline V gene lookup returns CDR1 SSHAT and CDR2 FNYEAQ (reference sequence). The CDR3 sequence is 13 residues long. The CDR3, as DNA: TGTACTAGCAGTCGACAGGGTAGCAATGAGCAGTTCTTC. Translating it yields CTSSRQGSNEQFF. Drawing the rest from reference TRBV7-7 and TRBJ2-1, the complete variable domain is GAGVSQSPRYKVTKRGQDVTLRCDPISSHATLYWYQQALGQGPEFLTYFNYEAQPDKSGLPSDRFSAERPEGSISTLTIQRTEQRDSAMYRCTSSRQGSNEQFFGPGTRLTVL.

The chain joins TRBV7-2 to TRBJ2-2; no reliable D call. CDR1 SGHTA and CDR2 FQGNSA come from the germline V gene. The CDR3 extends over 14 amino acids. V was cut by 3 bases and J by 1 base, with 6 bases left in between. CDR3 in amino acids: CASSFYRNTGELFF. DNA for the CDR3: TGTGCCAGCAGCTTTTACAGGAACACCGGGGAGCTGTTTTTT.

The chain has TRBV5-1 and TRBJ2-5, with TRBD1 identical over 9 bases. Germline trimming cut 4 bases from V and 11 bases from J; bases unmatched to any gene: 15. CDR3 size: 15 residues. Germline-derived CDR1 and CDR2 are SGHRS and YFSETQ. The CDR3 loop reads CASSIGTGTRGEQYF. The CDR3 bases are TGCGCCAGCAGCATCGGGACAGGGACGAGGGGTGAGCAGTACTTC.

The V call is TRBV20-1, the J call TRBJ1-2; a possible D gene is TRBD1 (5 bases). Germline-derived CDR1 and CDR2 are DFQATT and SNEGSKA (reference sequence). The CDR3 loop spans 14 amino acids. Trimming left V 6 bases short and J 3 bases short, with 17 bases between. The CDR3 protein is CSALGWGGDYGYTF. CDR3 nucleotide sequence: TGCAGTGCCCTTGGGTGGGGGGGGGACTATGGCTACACCTTC.

This clonotype was seen a handful of times. The V gene is TRBV6-6, the J gene TRBJ2-4, with D tentatively TRBD1 (7 bases). This CDR3 is 13 amino acids long. V dropped 2 bases and J dropped 9 bases, with 11 bases sitting between them. CDR1 MNHNY and CDR2 SVGAGI come from the germline V gene (reference sequence). CDR3 sequence reads: CASSYQGDSIQYF. Here the CDR3 DNA reads TGTGCCAGCAGTTACCAGGGGGACTCCATTCAGTACTTC.

This chain joins TRBV4-2 and TRBJ2-6; the D gene is possibly TRBD1 (5 bases). The CDR3 runs 15 residues. Germline values: CDR1 LGHNA, CDR2 YNFKEQ. V shed 8 bases and J shed 0 bases, with 11 bases lying between them. In nucleotides, the CDR3 is TGTGCCAGCGGTGACAGCCCCTCTGGGGCCAACGTCCTGACTTTC. This sequence encodes CASGDSPSGANVLTF.

The chain employs TRBV7-9 and TRBJ2-5, with 7 bases lining up with TRBD1. V shed 5 bases, J shed 11 bases, and the junction held 14 bases outside the gene matches. The CDR3 contains 14 residues. Looked up from germline, CDR1 is SEHNR and CDR2 is FQNEAQ (reference sequence). The CDR3 bases are TGTGCCAGCAGCGGACAGGTCTCCTACAATGAGCAGTACTTC. Its translation is CASSGQVSYNEQYF.

This clonotype has just a few counts. The chain links TRBV28 to TRBJ2-5; maybe TRBD2 (5 bases). V was shortened by 5 bases and J by 5 bases, with 9 bases between the two germline ends. This CDR3 comprises 12 residues. Germline CDR1 is MDHEN and CDR2 is SYDVKM. Here the CDR3 reads CASSVSGETQYF. The CDR3 DNA sequence: TGTGCCAGCAGTGTTTCGGGGGAGACCCAGTACTTC.

This clonotype was counted many times. CDR3 sequence reads: CASRGQGNYGYTF. CDR3 coding DNA: TGTGCCAGCAGGGGACAGGGGAACTATGGCTACACCTTC. V and J are TRBV7-2 and TRBJ1-2; TRBD1 matches at 10 bases. The CDR3 has 13 amino acids. V gave up 6 bases and J gave up 2 bases; unmatched junction bases: 0. Germline-derived CDR1 and CDR2 are SGHTA and FQGNSA.

The chain has TRBV5-1 and TRBJ1-2; perhaps TRBD1 as D (6 bases). Germline V gene sequence: CDR1 SGHRS, CDR2 YFSETQ. The ends were cut back, 3 bases at V and 4 bases at J, with 16 bases in the middle. This CDR3 is built from 15 residues. The CDR3 coding sequence is TGCGCCAGCAGCTCCACGGACAGCCACTTCTATGGCTACACCTTC. It specifies CASSSTDSHFYGYTF. Together with reference TRBV5-1 and TRBJ1-2, the CDR3 gives the full variable domain: KAGVTQTPRYLIKTRGQQVTLSCSPISGHRSVSWYQQTPGQGLQFLFEYFSETQRNKGNFPGRFSGRQFSNSRSEMNVSTLELGDSALYLCASSSTDSHFYGYTFGSGTRLTVV.

The V call is TRBV12-3 or TRBV12-4, the J call TRBJ2-5, with D unresolved. The J call could be wrong; TRBJ2-7 is a better fit for the DNA end. This CDR3 contains 14 residues. The CDR3 DNA is TGTGCCAGCAGTTTAGGTTTTGGACGGAACGAGCAGTACTTC. Protein sequence: CASSLGFGRNEQYF.

This clonotype showed up just once. A much larger clone lies a single base off, so this may be a read error. V is TRBV6-4 and J is TRBJ2-3; TRBD2 matches at 9 bases. CDR1 is MRHNA, CDR2 SNTAGT, per germline. The CDR3 is 15 amino acids. The CDR3 sequence: CPSSDSSGGTDTQYF. The DNA of the CDR3 is TGTCCCAGCAGTGACTCTAGCGGGGGCACAGATACGCAGTATTTT.

The rearrangement joins TRBV7-9 to TRBJ2-4; 7 nucleotides match TRBD2. The V and J ends lost 3 bases and 2 bases, in that order; junction bases with no gene match: 4. The CDR3 totals 15 residues. The V gene's germline CDR1 is SEHNR and CDR2 FQNEAQ (reference sequence). The CDR3 DNA reads TGTGCCAGCAGCTTGGGGAGGGGAACCAAAAACATTCAGTACTTC. As protein: CASSLGRGTKNIQYF. Based on the CDR3 plus reference TRBV7-9 and TRBJ2-4, the full variable domain is DTGVSQNPRHKITKRGQNVTFRCDPISEHNRLYWYRQTLGQGPEFLTYFQNEAQLEKSRLLSDRFSAERPKGSFSTLEIQRTEQGDSAMYLCASSLGRGTKNIQYFGAGTRLSVL.

The V call is TRBV2, the J call TRBJ2-3; D ambiguous. The CDR3 totals 17 residues. Trimming removed 4 bases at V and 0 bases at J, with 17 bases between. Germline lookup yields CDR1 SNHLY and CDR2 FYNNEI. The chain's CDR3 is CASSGDLSGASTDTQYF. Written as DNA, the CDR3 is TGTGCCAGCAGTGGAGACTTAAGTGGTGCTAGCACAGATACGCAGTATTTT.

This clonotype has only a few counts. The rearrangement links TRBV5-5 to TRBJ2-7; D not certain. The V gene lost 0 bases and the J gene lost 2 bases, with 12 bases spanning the gap. The germline gives CDR1 SGHKS, CDR2 YYEKEE (reference sequence). This CDR3 region has 15 residues. The CDR3 sequence is CASSLAAAGPYEQYF. The DNA for the CDR3 is TGTGCCAGCAGCTTGGCCGCGGCAGGTCCCTACGAGCAGTACTTC. The complete variable domain, with remaining parts taken from reference TRBV5-5 and TRBJ2-7, reads DAGVTQSPTHLIKTRGQQVTLRCSPISGHKSVSWYQQVLGQGPQFIFQYYEKEERGRGNFPDRFSARQFPNYSSELNVNALLLGDSALYLCASSLAAAGPYEQYFGPGTRLTVT.

The rearrangement uses TRBV20-1 and TRBJ1-5, with TRBD1 as a possible D gene (6 bases). Trimming removed 0 bases from V and 7 bases from J, with 16 bases in between. Germline V gives CDR1 DFQATT, CDR2 SNEGSKA (reference sequence). This CDR3 has 15 residues. CDR3 sequence (DNA): TGCAGTGCTAGAGAACGCAGGGGATTTTGGCAGCCCCAGCATTTT. Translation: CSARERRGFWQPQHF.